These T cell receptor beta chains were read from a single sample in a study of T cell changes during pregnancy in multiple sclerosis. Data came from immunoSEQ multiplex PCR; TCRdb stores just in-frame clones and leaves some out. The sample yields 45,000 to 55,000 clones, around 94% seen once. The input for sequencing was CD4+ T cells from peripheral blood mononuclear cells, taken in the second trimester of pregnancy. The origin of the receptors is a female donor in good health, enrolled as a control in a pregnancy study. Each CDR3 is given with its conserved first and last residue. The D gene is left open where the match is weak. Clone size is not always given. Where it is, it says once, few, many or a class for expanded clones.

>-|TRBV5-1|-|TRBJ1-1
CASRGGPDTEAFF
TGCGCCAGCAGAGGCGGTCCCGACACTGAAGCTTTCTTT
>-|TRBV27|TRBD2|TRBJ2-1
CASSSTSGGSYNEQFF
TGTGCCAGCAGTTCGACTAGCGGAGGCTCCTACAATGAGCAGTTCTTC
>few|TRBV7-3|-|TRBJ1-1
CASSLEGRGAAFF
TGTGCCAGCAGCCTCGAAGGCCGGGGAGCAGCTTTCTTT
>-|TRBV6-5|-|TRBJ1-1
CASSRNTEAFF
TGTGCCAGCAGTCGGAACACTGAAGCTTTCTTT
>-|TRBV7-2|-|TRBJ1-5
CASSLVQLPRGNQPQHF
TGTGCCAGCAGCTTAGTTCAGCTCCCCAGGGGCAATCAGCCCCAGCATTTT
>-|TRBV5-1|-|TRBJ2-1
CASSPTSMSSYNEQFF
TGCGCCAGCAGTCCCACCTCGATGAGCTCCTACAATGAGCAGTTCTTC
>-|TRBV19|TRBD2|TRBJ2-1
CASSRPGLASYNEQFF
TGTGCCAGTAGCAGACCGGGACTAGCCTCCTACAATGAGCAGTTCTTC
>-|TRBV9|TRBD1|TRBJ1-6
CASSAGTVYEDSPLHF
TGTGCCAGCAGCGCCGGGACAGTCTACGAGGATTCACCCCTCCACTTT
>-|TRBV28|-|TRBJ2-1
CASSSTGASRSYNEQFF
TGTGCCAGCAGTTCCACAGGCGCCTCACGCTCCTACAATGAGCAGTTCTTC
>-|TRBV6-1|-|TRBJ1-1
CASSEQGQRNTEAFF
TGTGCCAGCAGTGAACAGGGGCAGAGGAACACTGAAGCTTTCTTT
>once|TRBV19|-|TRBJ2-2
CASSTTGEELFF
TGTGCCAGTAGTACCACAGGGGAGGAACTGTTTTTT
>-|TRBV4-2|-|TRBJ1-1
CASSRLDSPNTEAFF
TGTGCCAGCAGCCGGTTGGACAGTCCAAACACTGAAGCTTTCTTT
>-|TRBV6-5|-|TRBJ1-4
CASNAQGANEKLFF
TGTGCCAGCAACGCACAGGGAGCTAATGAAAAACTGTTTTTT
>once|TRBV5-5|TRBD2|TRBJ2-5
CASSLLAGTEETQYF
TGTGCCAGCAGCTTACTAGCGGGAACGGAGGAGACCCAGTACTTC
>-|TRBV18|-|TRBJ1-1
CASSPQEQNTEAFF
TGTGCCAGCTCACCACAAGAACAGAACACTGAAGCTTTCTTT
>-|TRBV28|-|TRBJ2-7
CARPGGHISYEQYF
TGTGCCAGACCGGGCGGACACATCTCCTACGAGCAGTACTTC
>few|TRBV14|TRBD1|TRBJ1-1
CASSADRAGKAFF
TGTGCCAGCAGTGCAGACAGGGCGGGGAAAGCTTTCTTT
>once|TRBV28|-|TRBJ1-2
CASSLGGHYGYTF
TGTGCCAGCAGTTTGGGAGGTCACTATGGCTACACCTTC
>-|TRBV5-1|-|TRBJ2-1
CASSLELVYNEQFF
TGCGCCAGCAGCTTGGAGCTAGTATACAATGAGCAGTTCTTC
>-|TRBV18|-|TRBJ1-6
CASSREMSSYNSPLHF
TGTGCCAGCTCTCGGGAGATGAGCTCCTATAATTCACCCCTCCACTTT
>-|TRBV14|TRBD2|TRBJ2-7
CASRPSGSSYEQYF
TGTGCCAGCAGACCCAGCGGGAGCTCCTACGAGCAGTACTTC
>-|TRBV27|-|TRBJ1-2
CASSSAGNYGYTF
TGTGCCAGCAGTAGTGCAGGGAACTATGGTTACACCTTC
>-|TRBV2|-|TRBJ1-1
CASSVDTLNTEAFF
TGTGCCAGCAGCGTGGACACGTTGAACACTGAAGCTTTCTTT
>-|TRBV4-2|TRBD2|TRBJ2-1
CASSQTSGGYNEQFF
TGTGCCAGCAGCCAGACTAGCGGGGGGTACAATGAGCAGTTCTTC
>once|TRBV7-3|TRBD2|TRBJ2-1
CASTPEGRAFLFF
TGTGCCAGCACCCCTGAGGGGAGGGCCTTTTTGTTCTTC
>-|TRBV2|TRBD1|TRBJ2-3
CASSPRTGGKTDTQYF
TGTGCCAGCAGCCCAAGGACAGGGGGCAAGACAGATACGCAGTATTTT
>once|TRBV18|-|TRBJ2-7
CASSPLAATYEQYF
TGTGCCAGCTCACCACTCGCGGCTACCTACGAGCAGTACTTC
>-|TRBV7-2|-|TRBJ2-7
CASSLATGSYEQYF
TGTGCCAGCAGCTTAGCGACAGGCTCCTACGAGCAGTACTTC